The 31 T cell receptor beta chains given below trace back to one sample, sequenced in a study of cytomegalovirus exposure and HLA in healthy donors. Both 60 Vbeta primers and 13 Jbeta primers went into the PCR. Some clones are missing from TCRdb's copy, which holds only in-frame ones; the method was immunoSEQ multiplex PCR. The sample lists some 180,000 clones, under 85% occurring once. What was sequenced was PBMCs. The receptors originated from a woman under 30 in good health and CMV-seropositive.

This chain connects TRBV18 to TRBJ2-7; 8 nucleotides match TRBD2. V lost 5 bases and J lost 5; bases outside the gene matches: 11. The germline CDR1 and CDR2 sequences are KGHSH and LQKENI. This CDR3 contains 15 residues. CDR3 DNA sequence: TGTGCCAGCTCAGACGGGACTAGTGGTTCCCACGAGCAGTACTTC. Translating gives CASSDGTSGSHEQYF.

The chain links TRBV30 to TRBJ2-7; 8 bases agree with TRBD1. Per the germline V gene, CDR1 is GTSNPN and CDR2 is SVGIG (reference sequence). Trimming at V came to 4 bases and at J to 5 bases, leaving 7 bases not matched to a gene. This CDR3 spans 13 amino acids. The CDR3 DNA reads as TGTGCCTGGACCTCACAGGGGGGCAACGAGCAGTACTTC. Its protein product is CAWTSQGGNEQYF.

Only one count was recorded for this clone. This CDR3 reads CASSLYLNTEAFF. The DNA of the CDR3 is TGTGCCAGCAGTTTGTATCTGAACACTGAAGCTTTCTTT. The chain recombines TRBV28 with TRBJ1-1; D uncertain. Germline-derived CDR1 and CDR2 are MDHEN and SYDVKM. The CDR3 extends over 13 amino acids. Between the trimmed V and J ends, which lost 3 bases and 0 bases, there was a span of 5 bases.

The chain is built from TRBV6-6 and TRBJ1-5, with 7 bases aligning to TRBD1. Germline values: CDR1 MNHNY, CDR2 SVGAGI (reference sequence). This CDR3 spans 13 amino acids. Trimming cost V 5 bases and J 7 bases; bases outside gene matches: 5. The CDR3 sequence is CASSTLTGQPQHF. CDR3 coding DNA: TGTGCCAGCAGTACCTTGACAGGGCAGCCCCAGCATTTT.

The chain has TRBV5-1 and TRBJ1-1; no definite D call. The CDR3 has 15 amino acids. Trimming removed 0 bases from V and 1 base from J, with 10 bases in between. The germline gives CDR1 SGHRS, CDR2 YFSETQ. As DNA, the CDR3 is TGCGCCAGCAGCTTGGACAGACGCGAGAACACTGAAGCTTTCTTT. This encodes CASSLDRRENTEAFF. Full variable domain (rest looked up from reference TRBV5-1 and TRBJ1-1): KAGVTQTPRYLIKTRGQQVTLSCSPISGHRSVSWYQQTPGQGLQFLFEYFSETQRNKGNFPGRFSGRQFSNSRSEMNVSTLELGDSALYLCASSLDRRENTEAFFGQGTRLTVV.

The chain employs TRBV11-2 and TRBJ1-1; D gene unclear. Germline CDR1 reads SGHAT; CDR2 reads FQNNGV. Trimming removed 1 base at V and 3 bases at J, with 18 bases between. The CDR3 has 17 residues. The CDR3 reads CASSLAGIPYSHTEAFF. The CDR3 DNA is TGTGCCAGCAGCTTAGCCGGGATCCCATACTCCCACACTGAAGCTTTCTTT.

As to this clone: This same CDR3 is encoded by further DNA sequences in the sample. The genes are TRBV27 and TRBJ2-7; maybe TRBD1 (5 bases). This CDR3 has 12 amino acids. V was cut by 4 bases and J by 4 bases, with 8 bases left in between. CDR1 and CDR2 (germline): MNHEY, SMNVEV (reference sequence). The CDR3 here is CASSSPGYEQYF. The CDR3 region has the DNA TGTGCCAGCAGTTCGCCAGGGTACGAGCAGTACTTC.

The chain uses TRBV6-6 and TRBJ2-7, with 7 bases identical to TRBD1. V trimming: 6 bases; J trimming: 4 bases; junction bases outside the gene matches: 6. The CDR3 spans 13 residues. Germline lookup yields CDR1 MNHNY and CDR2 SVGAGI (reference sequence). The CDR3 DNA reads TGTGCCAGCAGGACAGGGAACCCTTACGAGCAGTACTTC. Its translation: CASRTGNPYEQYF.

This chain links TRBV7-9 with TRBJ1-1; D remains unclear. V was clipped by 3 bases and J by 3 bases, with 8 bases between them. CDR3 size: 13 residues. The V gene's germline CDR1 is SEHNR and CDR2 FQNEAQ (reference sequence). The CDR3 loop reads CASSFPGHTEAFF. In DNA form, the CDR3 reads TGTGCCAGCAGCTTCCCGGGTCACACTGAAGCTTTCTTT. Supplemented by reference TRBV7-9 and TRBJ1-1, the full variable domain reads DTGVSQNPRHKITKRGQNVTFRCDPISEHNRLYWYRQTLGQGPEFLTYFQNEAQLEKSRLLSDRFSAERPKGSFSTLEIQRTEQGDSAMYLCASSFPGHTEAFFGQGTRLTVV.

This clone has more than one count but fewer than ten. V usage is TRBV7-2 and J usage is TRBJ2-7, with a weak D call TRBD1 (6 bases). This CDR3 has 15 amino acids. Trimming cost V 2 bases and J 2 bases, with 13 bases left between them. Germline V gene lookup returns CDR1 SGHTA and CDR2 FQGNSA. CDR3 DNA: TGTGCCAGCAGCTTAAGCCGCCAGGGGCCCTACGAGCAGTACTTC. It is translated as CASSLSRQGPYEQYF. Filled out from reference TRBV7-2 and TRBJ2-7, the complete variable domain reads GAGVSQSPSNKVTEKGKDVELRCDPISGHTALYWYRQSLGQGLEFLIYFQGNSAPDKSGLPSDRFSAERTGGSVSTLTIQRTQQEDSAVYLCASSLSRQGPYEQYFGPGTRLTVT.

A word on this clone: Germline is not matched at one junction end, which may reflect a read error. The same CDR3 can be traced to other DNA sequences in this sample. V gene TRBV9 combines with J gene TRBJ1-6, with D hard to call. This CDR3 spans 14 amino acids. Germline CDR1 SGDLS, CDR2 YYNGEE. CDR3 DNA sequence: TGCGCCAGCAGCGTAGCACAGCTCGATTCACCCCTCCACTTT. Amino acids: CASSVAQLDSPLHF.

The chain combines TRBV5-1 with TRBJ2-5, with 10 bases fitting TRBD2. The germline gives CDR1 SGHRS, CDR2 YFSETQ. The junction had 3 bases not matched to a gene; V was cut back by 0 bases and J by 1 base. The CDR3 length is 16 residues. The chain's CDR3 is CASSLERGGPQETQYF. CDR3 DNA: TGCGCCAGCAGCTTGGAGCGGGGGGGCCCCCAAGAGACCCAGTACTTC.

V and J are TRBV5-6 and TRBJ1-5; maybe TRBD1 (6 bases). Germline V gene lookup returns CDR1 SGHDT and CDR2 YYEEEE. This CDR3 spans 14 amino acids. The V and J ends lost 4 bases and 2 bases respectively, with 10 bases between them. The CDR3 DNA follows: TGTGCCAGCAGCGCGGACAGTCGCAATCAGCCCCAGCATTTT. Translated, it gives CASSADSRNQPQHF.

The CDR3 protein is CASSRGDSPTNEKLFF. CDR3 DNA: TGTGCCAGCTCACGGGGGGACAGTCCAACTAATGAAAAACTGTTTTTT. The genes are TRBV18 and TRBJ1-4; TRBD1 matches at 7 bases. From germline, CDR1 is KGHSH and CDR2 LQKENI. V was pared by 4 bases and J by 0 bases, with 5 bases of the junction left unmatched. CDR3 size: 16 residues.

V gene TRBV9 combines with J gene TRBJ2-5; the D gene is possibly TRBD1 (7 bases). CDR1 is SGDLS and CDR2 is YYNGEE in the germline V gene. V shed 0 bases and J shed 5 bases, with 17 bases lying between them. The length of the CDR3 is 16 residues. The CDR3 DNA is TGTGCCAGCAGCGTAGGTTGGAGGGGGCAACTGGAGACCCAGTACTTC. This gives the protein CASSVGWRGQLETQYF.

The V call is TRBV10-2, the J call TRBJ1-6, with 7 bases fitting TRBD1. Germline lookup yields CDR1 WSHSY and CDR2 SAAADI. The J segment lost 8 bases and the V segment lost 4 bases, leaving 11 bases of the junction unmatched. CDR3 length: 16 residues. CDR3 nucleotide sequence: TGCGCCAGCAGTGGGACACGACAGGGAGAGGATTCACCCCTCCACTTT. Translation gives CASSGTRQGEDSPLHF.

The chain links TRBV11-2 to TRBJ2-5; 9 bases are shared with TRBD1. The DNA end lines up better with TRBJ2-7; the J call may be wrong. From germline, CDR1 is SGHAT and CDR2 FQNNGV. The CDR3 totals 16 residues. CDR3 in DNA: TGTGCCAGCAGCGCCCTGGGACAGGGAAGAATGTACGAGCAGTACTTC. Translation gives CASSALGQGRMYEQYF.

The rearrangement joins TRBV2 to TRBJ2-6, with 11 bases fitting TRBD1. This CDR3 spans 20 amino acids. Looked up from germline, CDR1 is SNHLY and CDR2 is FYNNEI. Trimming took 5 bases from V and 1 from J; bases not matched to a gene: 13. CDR3 amino acids: CASSWTGGAGGLSGANVLTF. In nucleotides, the CDR3 is TGTGCCAGCAGTTGGACAGGGGGCGCCGGGGGTTTATCTGGGGCCAACGTCCTGACTTTC. Together with reference TRBV2 and TRBJ2-6, the CDR3 gives the full variable domain: EPEVTQTPSHQVTQMGQEVILRCVPISNHLYFYWYRQILGQKVEFLVSFYNNEISEKSEIFDDQFSVERPDGSNFTLKIRSTKLEDSAMYFCASSWTGGAGGLSGANVLTFGAGSRLTVL.

J is TRBJ2-5 and V is TRBV4-2; the match to TRBD2 covers 9 bases. V was pared by 5 bases and J by 0 bases, with 7 bases of the junction left unmatched. Germline-derived CDR1 and CDR2 are LGHNA and YNFKEQ. The CDR3 extends over 16 amino acids. The CDR3 sequence: CASSSTTSGYQETQYF. The CDR3, as DNA: TGTGCCAGCAGCTCAACCACTAGCGGGTACCAAGAGACCCAGTACTTC.

The sample holds one count of this clone. V usage is TRBV6-5 and J usage is TRBJ2-5; D remains ambiguous. The germline V gene has CDR1 MNHEY and CDR2 SVGAGI. Trimming took 2 bases from V and 5 from J, leaving 12 bases between them. This CDR3 comprises 14 residues. CDR3 region: CASSYSQVGETQYF. In DNA form, the CDR3 reads TGTGCCAGCAGTTACAGTCAGGTCGGTGAGACCCAGTACTTC.

The chain couples TRBV7-2 to TRBJ2-5; 9 bases are shared with TRBD2. Looked up from germline, CDR1 is SGHTA and CDR2 is FQGNSA. The CDR3 spans 16 residues. With 5 bases clipped from V and 2 bases from J, the junction kept 9 bases outside the gene matches. DNA for the CDR3: TGTGCCAGCAGCCAGCATCCAGCGGGGGGACAAGAGACCCAGTACTTC. Translated: CASSQHPAGGQETQYF. Variable domain in full (rest from reference TRBV7-2 and TRBJ2-5): GAGVSQSPSNKVTEKGKDVELRCDPISGHTALYWYRQSLGQGLEFLIYFQGNSAPDKSGLPSDRFSAERTGGSVSTLTIQRTQQEDSAVYLCASSQHPAGGQETQYFGPGTRLLVL.

The V and J genes are TRBV5-1 and TRBJ1-2, with D tentatively TRBD1 (6 bases). V lost 0 bases, J lost 2 bases, and 14 bases lay in between. Germline V CDR1 and CDR2: SGHRS, YFSETQ. The CDR3 runs to 16 residues. CDR3 loop: CASSLAVGGGNYGYTF. CDR3 DNA: TGCGCCAGCAGCTTGGCCGTGGGGGGGGGCAACTATGGCTACACCTTC.

The rearrangement links TRBV6-4 to TRBJ1-2; D is possibly TRBD1 (5 bases). Germline CDR1 MRHNA, CDR2 SNTAGT. The CDR3 has 14 amino acids. Trimming stripped 5 bases from V and 6 bases from J, with 16 bases between. The chain's CDR3 is CASSPTYDSHGYTF. The DNA of the CDR3 is TGTGCCAGCAGTCCTACATATGACAGTCATGGCTACACCTTC.

The CDR3 region is CASSPQGADTQYF. CDR3 nucleotides: TGTGCCAGCAGCCCACAGGGGGCAGATACGCAGTATTTT. The chain combines TRBV5-4 with TRBJ2-3, with 8 bases fitting TRBD1. After removal of 4 bases from V and 4 bases from J, the junction contained 2 bases not matched to a gene. The CDR3 contains 13 residues. CDR1 SGHNT and CDR2 YYREEE come from the germline V gene (reference sequence).

This chain uses TRBV19 with TRBJ1-1; 8 bases fit TRBD1. Trimming removed 5 bases from V and 4 bases from J; junction bases left unmatched: 6. From germline, CDR1 is LNHDA and CDR2 SQIVND (reference sequence). The CDR3 runs 14 residues. This chain's CDR3 is CASSFDRGGTEAFF. CDR3 bases: TGTGCCAGTAGTTTCGACAGGGGAGGCACTGAAGCTTTCTTT.

This clone was found a few times. CDR3 loop: CASSRGVASDTQYF. CDR3 DNA sequence: TGCGCCAGCAGCCGCGGGGTAGCGTCAGATACGCAGTATTTT. This chain connects TRBV4-3 to TRBJ2-3; possible D gene TRBD2, 6 bases. V lost 4 bases and J 4 bases, leaving 12 bases between the germline ends. CDR3 size: 14 residues. CDR1 and CDR2 (germline): LGHNA, YSLEER.

The rearrangement joins TRBV5-6 to TRBJ2-5, with 7 bases fitting TRBD1. The J call may be mistaken, given a closer DNA end match to TRBJ2-7. This CDR3 region has 13 residues. Germline loops: CDR1 SGHDT, CDR2 YYEEEE. The CDR3 DNA is TGTGCCAGCTCGACAGGGACATCCTACGAGCAGTACTTC. Its protein product is CASSTGTSYEQYF.

The V and J genes are TRBV5-8 and TRBJ1-1; D ambiguous. This CDR3 comprises 14 residues. V lost 0 bases and J lost 1, with 7 bases in between. CDR1 and CDR2 (germline): SGHTS, YDEGEE. The CDR3 reads CASSLGRANTEAFF. DNA for the CDR3: TGTGCCAGCAGCTTGGGGAGAGCGAACACTGAAGCTTTCTTT.

The table lists this clone with a few counts. The DNA of the CDR3 is TGTGCCAGCAGCCCATCGTTTCGGGAGAAAGAGACCCAGTACTTC. It is translated as CASSPSFREKETQYF. The gene calls are TRBV11-2 and TRBJ2-5, with a weak D call TRBD2 (6 bases). Germline CDR1 reads SGHAT; CDR2 reads FQNNGV. The CDR3 is made up of 15 amino acids. V was trimmed by 5 bases and J by 3 bases, leaving 16 bases between them.

There are a few counts of this clone. This chain connects TRBV28 to TRBJ2-7; 7 bases map to TRBD1. Germline trimming cut 6 bases from V and 2 bases from J; bases unmatched to any gene: 7. Germline-derived CDR1 and CDR2 are MDHEN and SYDVKM. The CDR3 is 14 amino acids. CDR3 amino acids: CASSSPGQTYEQYF. The CDR3 region has the DNA TGTGCCAGCAGCTCTCCGGGACAGACCTACGAGCAGTACTTC.

About this clone: At one end the junction does not follow the germline gene, possibly because of a read error. This rearrangement joins TRBV7-9 to TRBJ2-7; D remains ambiguous. CDR1 is SEHNR, CDR2 FQNEAQ, per germline (reference sequence). The CDR3 runs to 12 residues. The CDR3 is CSSSPTAVVQYF. The CDR3 coding sequence is TGTTCCAGCAGCCCCACTGCCGTAGTGCAGTACTTC.